The 29 T cell receptor beta chains presented below share a single source sample, sequenced in a study of graft-versus-host responses after intestinal transplantation. The table came from immunoSEQ multiplex PCR; TCRdb's copy has only in-frame clones and leaves some out. The data show tens of thousands of clones, roughly 94% seen once. The sequencing used PBMCs, collected 156 days after intestinal transplant. Receptors originate from a human patient who received an intestinal transplant, so some T cells may come from the graft donor.

This chain uses TRBV5-6 with TRBJ2-1; 9 nucleotides agree with TRBD2. The CDR3 runs to 16 residues. Germline CDR1 and CDR2: SGHDT and YYEEEE. V shed 3 bases and J 2 bases; nucleotides not matched to a gene: 6. The CDR3 loop reads CASSSTTSGAYNEQFF. CDR3 bases: TGTGCCAGCAGCTCAACGACTAGCGGCGCCTACAATGAGCAGTTCTTC.

In this sample, this clone turned up a few times. J is TRBJ1-4 and V is TRBV13; unclear D gene. CDR1 and CDR2 from the germline V gene are PRHDT and FYEKMQ (reference sequence). With 2 bases removed from V and 14 bases from J, the gap between germline ends came to 9 bases. This CDR3 comprises 11 residues. The CDR3 sequence: CASSLKGSLFF. In DNA, the CDR3 is TGTGCCAGCAGCTTAAAGGGTTCGCTGTTTTTT.

The chain employs TRBV27 and TRBJ2-5; no reliable D call. V was shortened by 3 bases and J by 0 bases, with 5 bases between the two germline ends. Germline V CDR1 and CDR2: MNHEY, SMNVEV (reference sequence). CDR3 length: 13 amino acids. The CDR3 sequence is CASSFLYQETQYF. CDR3 nucleotides: TGTGCCAGCAGTTTCTTGTACCAAGAGACCCAGTACTTC.

This clone appeared a single time. This chain connects TRBV6-6 to TRBJ2-7; weak D call: TRBD2 (6 bases). This CDR3 region has 13 residues. Germline V lookup: CDR1 MNHNY, CDR2 SVGAGI (reference sequence). The V end lost 4 bases, the J end lost 2 bases, and 9 bases lay between the germline ends. CDR3 loop: CASSLGLTYEQYF. In nucleotides, the CDR3 is TGTGCCAGCAGTTTGGGACTCACCTACGAGCAGTACTTC.

The chain carries TRBV7-2 and TRBJ2-1, with a weak D call TRBD2 (6 bases). V dropped 9 bases and J dropped 5 bases, with 23 bases sitting between them. The CDR3 consists of 16 residues. The germline gives CDR1 SGHTA, CDR2 FQGNSA. The CDR3 bases are TGTGCCAGTCGCGGCCAGACTAGAAAGGCACACAATGAGCAGTTCTTC. Its protein product is CASRGQTRKAHNEQFF.

J is TRBJ1-6 and V is TRBV5-5; unclear D gene. Between the trimmed V and J ends, which lost 3 bases and 6 bases, there was a span of 13 bases. CDR1 is SGHKS, CDR2 YYEKEE, per germline (reference sequence). The CDR3 runs to 15 residues. Here the CDR3 DNA reads TGTGCCAGCAGCTCAAATCAGAAAGCTAATTCACCCCTCCACTTT. Its translation: CASSSNQKANSPLHF. Using reference TRBV5-5 and TRBJ1-6 for the parts outside the CDR3, the full variable domain is DAGVTQSPTHLIKTRGQQVTLRCSPISGHKSVSWYQQVLGQGPQFIFQYYEKEERGRGNFPDRFSARQFPNYSSELNVNALLLGDSALYLCASSSNQKANSPLHFGNGTRLTVT.

This clone was counted once. The chain carries TRBV11-3 and TRBJ2-5, with D possibly being TRBD2 (5 bases). V shed 5 bases and J shed 4 bases, with 20 bases lying between them. CDR1 SGHNT and CDR2 YENEEA come from the germline V gene. This CDR3 region has 16 residues. The CDR3 loop is CASSPGSARRVETQYF. CDR3 in DNA: TGTGCCAGCAGCCCCGGTTCGGCACGGCGGGTAGAGACCCAGTACTTC.

V and J are TRBV5-6 and TRBJ1-5; 7 bases match TRBD1. Germline CDR1 and CDR2: SGHDT and YYEEEE. V lost 1 base to trimming and J lost 5 bases; unmatched junction nucleotides: 0. The CDR3 runs 13 residues. The CDR3 spells CASSLTGDQPQHF. CDR3 nucleotides: TGTGCCAGCAGCTTGACAGGGGATCAGCCCCAGCATTTT. Variable domain in full (rest from reference TRBV5-6 and TRBJ1-5): DAGVTQSPTHLIKTRGQQVTLRCSPKSGHDTVSWYQQALGQGPQFIFQYYEEEERQRGNFPDRFSGHQFPNYSSELNVNALLLGDSALYLCASSLTGDQPQHFGDGTRLSIL.

This rearrangement joins TRBV5-8 to TRBJ2-7; D is unclear. V was clipped by 2 bases and J by 4 bases, with 4 bases between them. CDR1 is SGHTS, CDR2 YDEGEE, per germline. This CDR3 has 11 residues. The CDR3: CASSFSYEQYF. As DNA, the CDR3 is TGTGCCAGCAGCTTCAGTTACGAGCAGTACTTC.

This chain links TRBV7-3 with TRBJ1-1; weak D call: TRBD1 (5 bases). From germline, CDR1 is SGHTA and CDR2 FQGTGA. The CDR3 is 15 residues long. V lost 4 bases and J lost 4, with 16 bases in between. CDR3 bases: TGTGCCAGCAGCTATATACCCGGGGACTTCACTGAAGCTTTCTTT. It translates to CASSYIPGDFTEAFF.

The chain is built from TRBV5-1 and TRBJ1-2; 8 bases agree with TRBD1. Looked up from germline, CDR1 is SGHRS and CDR2 is YFSETQ. V was pared by 5 bases and J by 7 bases, with 10 bases of the junction left unmatched. The CDR3 totals 14 residues. CDR3 amino acids: CASSRTGGRLGYTF. The DNA of the CDR3 is TGCGCCAGCAGTCGCACAGGGGGTCGACTTGGCTACACCTTC.

The chain carries TRBV14 and TRBJ1-1; no clear D. V was clipped by 3 bases and J by 5 bases, with 10 bases between them. Germline CDR1 SGHDN, CDR2 FVKESK. The CDR3 has 13 residues. Here the CDR3 reads CASSHVPLTEAFF. CDR3 sequence (DNA): TGTGCCAGCAGCCACGTTCCGCTTACTGAAGCTTTCTTT. Together with reference TRBV14 and TRBJ1-1, the CDR3 gives the full variable domain: EAGVTQFPSHSVIEKGQTVTLRCDPISGHDNLYWYRRVMGKEIKFLLHFVKESKQDESGMPNNRFLAERTGGTYSTLKVQPAELEDSGVYFCASSHVPLTEAFFGQGTRLTVV.

V is TRBV7-2 and J is TRBJ2-5; D may be TRBD2 (7 bases). This CDR3 region has 15 residues. CDR1 is SGHTA, CDR2 FQGNSA, per germline. V was shortened by 1 base and J by 4 bases, with 13 bases between the two germline ends. CDR3 DNA: TGTGCCAGCAGCTTAGGTTGGGGGGGGGCAGAGACCCAGTACTTC. Protein product: CASSLGWGGAETQYF.

The V gene is TRBV29-1, the J gene TRBJ1-2, with D perhaps TRBD1 (5 bases). The CDR3 has 13 amino acids. V was clipped by 6 bases and J by 4 bases, with 15 bases between them. Germline V lookup: CDR1 SQVTM, CDR2 ANQGSEA. CDR3 sequence reads: CSVGPTEAYGYTF. CDR3 nucleotides: TGCAGCGTGGGGCCCACTGAGGCCTATGGCTACACCTTC.

The CDR3 DNA reads as TGTGCCAGCAGCTCCGGGACACAGTGGGGCCATACCTACGAGCAGTACTTC. Protein sequence: CASSSGTQWGHTYEQYF. J is TRBJ2-5 and V is TRBV7-6, with a weak D call TRBD1 (6 bases). The J call may be in error: the DNA end matches TRBJ2-7 better. CDR3 size: 17 residues. Germline V gene sequence: CDR1 SGHVS, CDR2 FNYEAQ.

V is TRBV28 and J is TRBJ1-5; possibly TRBD1 for D (5 bases). Between the trimmed V and J ends, which lost 6 bases and 2 bases, there was a span of 8 bases. From germline, CDR1 is MDHEN and CDR2 SYDVKM. The CDR3 is 13 amino acids. The DNA for the CDR3 is TGTGCCAGCAGGCGGGACGGCAATCAGCCCCAGCATTTT. It codes for CASRRDGNQPQHF.

The count of this clone is one. The chain carries TRBV5-4 and TRBJ2-5, with 7 bases that match TRBD1. The end of the DNA aligns better with TRBJ2-7, so the J call may be wrong. The CDR3 has 13 residues. Germline CDR1 and CDR2: SGHNT and YYREEE (reference sequence). The CDR3 DNA follows: TGTGCCAGCAGCACAGACAGGGCCTACGAGCAGTACTTC. This encodes CASSTDRAYEQYF.

The chain recombines TRBV7-9 with TRBJ2-7; 8 nucleotides match TRBD2. The length of the CDR3 is 16 residues. V trimming: 3 bases; J trimming: 9 bases; junction bases outside the gene matches: 16. Germline V lookup: CDR1 SEHNR, CDR2 FQNEAQ (reference sequence). This chain's CDR3 is CASSFDVSGGLLGQYF. As DNA, the CDR3 is TGTGCCAGCAGCTTTGACGTCAGCGGGGGCCTCTTAGGGCAGTACTTC.

The chain employs TRBV4-1 and TRBJ2-7; maybe TRBD1 (5 bases). CDR3 length equals 15 residues. In germline, CDR1 is MGHRA, CDR2 YSYEKL. V lost 1 base, J lost 0 bases, and 10 bases lay in between. The CDR3 nucleotides read TGCGCCAGCAGCCAAGGACAAGACAGCTCCTACGAGCAGTACTTC. Amino acid sequence: CASSQGQDSSYEQYF.

The chain employs TRBV28 and TRBJ1-5; the D is unclear. Germline loops: CDR1 MDHEN, CDR2 SYDVKM. V gave up 6 bases and J gave up 6 bases, with 9 bases separating them. CDR3 size: 12 residues. DNA of the CDR3: TGTGCCAGCAGCCCGGTGGGTCAGCCCCAGCATTTT. Protein sequence: CASSPVGQPQHF.

V and J are TRBV13 and TRBJ2-1; D unresolved. Germline V gives CDR1 PRHDT, CDR2 FYEKMQ (reference sequence). The germline V and J ends were trimmed by 8 bases and 2 bases, with 10 bases remaining between them. The CDR3 has 13 amino acids. The CDR3, as DNA: TGTGCCAGCGGGCCCCAGCCCTACAATGAGCAGTTCTTC. This gives the protein CASGPQPYNEQFF.

The chain uses TRBV27 and TRBJ1-6; tentative D call: TRBD1 (6 bases). The CDR3 is 15 residues long. Germline CDR1 MNHEY, CDR2 SMNVEV (reference sequence). Trimming removed 3 bases from V and 6 bases from J, with 12 bases in between. The CDR3 DNA reads TGTGCCAGCAGTTTTGGTGGGGGCTTTAATTCACCCCTCCACTTT. It codes for CASSFGGGFNSPLHF.

V is TRBV2 and J is TRBJ2-5, with a possible D match to TRBD1 (5 bases). The end of the DNA fits TRBJ2-7 better, so the J call may be wrong. This CDR3 is built from 12 residues. The germline V gene encodes CDR1 SNHLY and CDR2 FYNNEI. CDR3 in DNA: TGTGCCAGCACAGGGTTTTCCTACGAGCAGTACTTC. Translating it yields CASTGFSYEQYF.

The chain joins TRBV6-9 to TRBJ2-1; 10 nucleotides align to TRBD1. The CDR3 runs to 15 residues. The V gene's germline CDR1 is MNHGY and CDR2 SVAAGI. The V segment lost 3 bases and the J segment 12 bases; nucleotides outside the gene matches: 11. The CDR3 loop is CASSYGDRGGMRQFF. In DNA form, the CDR3 reads TGTGCCAGCAGTTACGGGGACAGGGGTGGAATGAGGCAGTTCTTC.

The chain links TRBV12-5 to TRBJ2-5, with D possibly being TRBD1 (5 bases). Germline-derived CDR1 and CDR2 are LGHNT and FRNRAP. This CDR3 region has 15 residues. V was pared by 2 bases and J by 4 bases, with 14 bases between. The CDR3, as DNA: TGTGCTAGTGGTTTGTCCAGGGTCTACCGAGAGACCCAGTACTTC. This encodes CASGLSRVYRETQYF.

This chain connects TRBV21-1 to TRBJ1-5. TRBV21-1 represents a pseudogene. The CDR3 runs 17 residues. The CDR3 DNA reads as TGTGCCAGCAGCAAAAGGTTGGAGGACACTCGGGATCAGCCCCAGCATTTT. It is translated as CASSKRLEDTRDQPQHF.

This chain connects TRBV19 to TRBJ2-2, with TRBD2 as a possible D gene (6 bases). Germline V gives CDR1 LNHDA, CDR2 SQIVND (reference sequence). Between the trimmed V and J ends, which lost 10 bases and 6 bases, there was a span of 12 bases. The CDR3 has 12 residues. The CDR3 DNA is TGTGCCACTGGGACTCCTTCCGGGGAGCTGTTTTTT. It specifies CATGTPSGELFF.

V usage is TRBV4-3 and J usage is TRBJ1-1; no definite D call. Looked up from germline, CDR1 is LGHNA and CDR2 is YSLEER. This CDR3 has 16 residues. V was trimmed by 1 base and J by 1 base, leaving 13 bases between them. CDR3 nucleotides: TGCGCCAGCAGCCAAGGGGCAGTAGCAACGAACACTGAAGCTTTCTTT. It is translated as CASSQGAVATNTEAFF.

In this sample, this clone turned up once. The chain couples TRBV10-1 to TRBJ1-2, with 7 bases identical to TRBD1. CDR1 and CDR2 from the germline V gene are WNHNN and SYGVQD (reference sequence). The V segment lost 2 bases and the J segment 2 bases; nucleotides outside the gene matches: 5. The CDR3 consists of 15 residues. The CDR3 loop reads CASSEGPGQNYGYTF. CDR3 DNA: TGCGCCAGCAGTGAGGGCCCGGGACAGAACTATGGCTACACCTTC.